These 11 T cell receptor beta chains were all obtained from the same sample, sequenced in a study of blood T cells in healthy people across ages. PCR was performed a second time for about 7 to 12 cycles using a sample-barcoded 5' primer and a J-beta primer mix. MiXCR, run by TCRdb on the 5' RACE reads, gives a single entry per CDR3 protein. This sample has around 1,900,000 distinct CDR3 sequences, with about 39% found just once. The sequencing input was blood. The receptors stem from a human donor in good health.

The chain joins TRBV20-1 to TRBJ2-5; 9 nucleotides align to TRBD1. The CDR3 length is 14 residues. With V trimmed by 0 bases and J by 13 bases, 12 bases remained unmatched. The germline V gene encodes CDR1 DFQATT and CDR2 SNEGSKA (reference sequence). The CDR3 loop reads CSARDPDTGGHPYF. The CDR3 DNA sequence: TGCAGTGCTAGAGATCCCGATACAGGGGGCCACCCGTACTTC.

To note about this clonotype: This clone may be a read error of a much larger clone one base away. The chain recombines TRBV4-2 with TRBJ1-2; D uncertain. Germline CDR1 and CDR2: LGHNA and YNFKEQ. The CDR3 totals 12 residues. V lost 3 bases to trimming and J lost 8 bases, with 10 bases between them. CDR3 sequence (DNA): TGTGCCAGCAGCCAGACAAGGGAAGGCTACACCTTC. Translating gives CASSQTREGYTF.

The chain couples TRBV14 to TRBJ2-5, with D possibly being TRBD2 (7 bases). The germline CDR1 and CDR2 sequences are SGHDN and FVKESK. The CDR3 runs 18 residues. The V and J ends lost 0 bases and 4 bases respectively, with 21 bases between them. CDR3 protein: CASSQDLPLGGGRETQYF. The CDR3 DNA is TGTGCCAGCAGCCAAGATCTTCCCCTGGGAGGGGGTCGAGAGACCCAGTACTTC.

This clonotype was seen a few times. The CDR3 protein is CASSYKRERGGYTF. The CDR3 DNA reads TGTGCCAGCAGTTACAAAAGGGAACGAGGTGGCTACACCTTC. The genes are TRBV6-6 and TRBJ1-2; D not resolved. The CDR3 spans 14 residues. CDR1 is MNHNY and CDR2 is SVGAGI in the germline V gene (reference sequence). Trimming left V 2 bases short and J 7 bases short, with 14 bases between.

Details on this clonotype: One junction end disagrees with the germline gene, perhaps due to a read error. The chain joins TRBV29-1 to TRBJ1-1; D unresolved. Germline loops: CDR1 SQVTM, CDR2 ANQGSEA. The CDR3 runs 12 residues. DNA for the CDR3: TGCAGCGGTGAAGAACAGAACACTGAAGCTTTCTTT. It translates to CSGEEQNTEAFF.

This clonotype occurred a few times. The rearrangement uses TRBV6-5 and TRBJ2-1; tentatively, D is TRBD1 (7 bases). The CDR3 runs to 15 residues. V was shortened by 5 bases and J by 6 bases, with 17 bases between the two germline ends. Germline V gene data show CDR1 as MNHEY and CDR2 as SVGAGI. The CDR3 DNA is TGTGCCAGCAGTAATCACAGGGGAGGATTCAATGAGCAGTTCTTC. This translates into CASSNHRGGFNEQFF.

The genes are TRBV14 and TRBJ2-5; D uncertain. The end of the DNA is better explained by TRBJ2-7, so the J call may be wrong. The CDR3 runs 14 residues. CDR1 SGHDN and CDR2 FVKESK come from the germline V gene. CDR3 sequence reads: CASSQTGRHYEQYF. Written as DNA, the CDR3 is TGTGCCAGCAGCCAAACTGGGCGGCACTACGAGCAGTACTTC.

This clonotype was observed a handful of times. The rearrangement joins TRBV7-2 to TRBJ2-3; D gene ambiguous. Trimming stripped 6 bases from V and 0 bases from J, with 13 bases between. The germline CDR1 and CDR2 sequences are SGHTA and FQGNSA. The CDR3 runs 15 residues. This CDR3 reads CASRRDGISTDTQYF. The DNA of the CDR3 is TGTGCCAGCAGGAGAGATGGGATTAGCACAGATACGCAGTATTTT.

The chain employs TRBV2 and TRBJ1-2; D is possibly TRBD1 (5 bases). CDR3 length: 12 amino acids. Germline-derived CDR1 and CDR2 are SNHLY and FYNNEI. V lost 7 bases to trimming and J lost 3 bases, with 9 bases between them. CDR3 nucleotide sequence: TGTGCCAGCAAGGGGAACTACTATGGCTACACCTTC. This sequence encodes CASKGNYYGYTF.

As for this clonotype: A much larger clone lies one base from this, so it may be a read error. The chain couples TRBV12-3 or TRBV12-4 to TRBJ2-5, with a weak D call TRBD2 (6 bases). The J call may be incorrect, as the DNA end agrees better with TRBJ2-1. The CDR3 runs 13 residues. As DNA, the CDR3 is TGTGCCAGCAGGTTCCTGGGTGGGGGGACCCAGTTCTTC. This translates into CASRFLGGGTQFF.

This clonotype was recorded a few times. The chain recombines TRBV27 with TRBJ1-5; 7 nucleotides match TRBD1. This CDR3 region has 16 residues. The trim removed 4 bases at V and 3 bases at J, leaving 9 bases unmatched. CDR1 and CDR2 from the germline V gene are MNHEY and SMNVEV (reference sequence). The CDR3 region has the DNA TGTGCCAGCAGTTCATCGCAGGGGGAGATCAATCAGCCCCAGCATTTT. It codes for CASSSSQGEINQPQHF.